Here is one TCR beta chain with its context. It lacks a known antigen. It has no much larger one-base neighbor in the sample; base qualities were not kept. Trimming accounts for 5 bases at V and 4 bases at J, while the number of junction bases matched to no gene is 9. Sequences SGHVS (CDR1) and FNYEAQ (CDR2) are obtained from the germline V gene. CDR3 length: 16 amino acids, cysteine to phenylalanine. Only the CDR3 DNA stays, 48 bases, in frame from base 1. TCRbeta CDR3 regions were amplified from genomic DNA using the immunoSEQ Assay, a bias-controlled multiplex PCR. As for the authors' bioinformatics: The number of nucleated cells in each sample was estimated from the amplification of reference gene primers within the assay. Sequence reads were collapsed and filtered to measure the absolute abundance of every unique TCRbeta CDR3 rearrangement. For each sample, productive Simpson clonality was calculated as the square root of Simpson's diversity index across productive rearrangements. TCRdb stores this immuneACCESS table with in-frame sequences only. Part of the clones is absent; in the studies checked, under half of the shortfall reflects unresolved V genes, and no reason is known for the rest. V and J calls and clone size are as listed in that table; D and trimming were resolved from the DNA. The sample data list almost 400,000 clones, and more than 75% of these were observed just once. The ten biggest clones cover approximately 1% of the sample.

The data derive from a study of blood T cell repertoires in COVID-19 (dated by TCRdb to the early 2020s). Study-wide context: The collaborator samples originated in the United States, Italy and Spain and spanned the acute and convalescent phases of COVID-19. The repertoires were made available in a free public database intended to serve as a resource for research on the immune response to SARS-CoV-2. The samples were drawn from two sources: the first 160 participants of the ongoing ImmuneRACE study, and over 1,000 subjects contributed by 6 global collaborators. Where available, HLA class I and class II types were obtained from metadata supplied by the sample provider rather than from assay-based typing. Subjects who had been exposed to COVID-19, were actively infected with it, or had recovered from it provided the deeply sampled blood TCRbeta repertoires that made up the dataset. The prospective study material was composed of cDNA or gDNA derived from T cells, B-cell-depleted T cells, or PBMCs. A de-identified subject ID, COVID-19 status, age in years and sex were almost always included in the sample metadata. Study-wide findings and limitations: The quantity of clinical and demographic metadata differed by source and by participant and was supplied without curation.

In the prospective study, participants were roughly 18 to 100 years old, resided in about two dozen geographic areas of the United States, and were enrolled through a virtual design. Cohort assignment in the prospective study relied on participant-reported clinical history from a screening survey and a study questionnaire. In the prospective study, whole blood, serum and a nasopharyngeal or oropharyngeal swab were collected from each participant by mobile phlebotomists. Additional blood draws and questionnaires over a roughly two-month period could optionally be provided by prospective study participants. Before DNA extraction, blood samples from the prospective study were shipped at room temperature or frozen.

The sequence was collected from a woman aged 25 to 39 with acute COVID-19. Recombination connected TRBV7-6 to TRBJ2-3, with TRBD2 identical over 10 junction bases. Sequenced sample: PBMCs or T cells enriched from blood (not recorded which). The bases read TGTGCCAGCAGCAGAAACCTAGCGGGGGCCGCAGATACGCAGTATTTT. This yields the protein CASSRNLAGAADTQYF.